The clone carrying this TCR beta chain was recorded a few times. Its antigen remains unknown. The data were taken from a study of T-cell reconstitution after alpha-beta-depleted transplantation in children. The library targeted TCRbeta and was prepared with unique molecular identifiers. TCRdb itself ran the PCR reads through MiXCR, one entry per CDR3 protein. The data hold about a million distinct CDR3 sequences, with about 31% observed a single time. Findings and caveats of the study: Newly produced T cells mostly accounted for T-cell counts and diversity one year post-transplant.

CDR3 length equals 14 residues. CDR1 is KGHDR and CDR2 is SFDVKD in the germline V gene. Trimming removed 5 bases at V and 2 bases at J, with 12 bases between. This sample comprised PBMCs, mostly from graft donor cells, obtained 360 days after TCRalphabeta/CD19-depleted stem cell transplant. The chain uses TRBV24-1 and TRBJ2-7, with D unclear. The TCR was taken from a boy younger than two who had a stem cell transplant for SCID, so the T cells may come from the graft donor. The CDR3 nucleotides are TGTGCCACCAGTGGACCCCCGTTTCCCTACGAGCAGTACTTC. Translation gives CATSGPPFPYEQYF.